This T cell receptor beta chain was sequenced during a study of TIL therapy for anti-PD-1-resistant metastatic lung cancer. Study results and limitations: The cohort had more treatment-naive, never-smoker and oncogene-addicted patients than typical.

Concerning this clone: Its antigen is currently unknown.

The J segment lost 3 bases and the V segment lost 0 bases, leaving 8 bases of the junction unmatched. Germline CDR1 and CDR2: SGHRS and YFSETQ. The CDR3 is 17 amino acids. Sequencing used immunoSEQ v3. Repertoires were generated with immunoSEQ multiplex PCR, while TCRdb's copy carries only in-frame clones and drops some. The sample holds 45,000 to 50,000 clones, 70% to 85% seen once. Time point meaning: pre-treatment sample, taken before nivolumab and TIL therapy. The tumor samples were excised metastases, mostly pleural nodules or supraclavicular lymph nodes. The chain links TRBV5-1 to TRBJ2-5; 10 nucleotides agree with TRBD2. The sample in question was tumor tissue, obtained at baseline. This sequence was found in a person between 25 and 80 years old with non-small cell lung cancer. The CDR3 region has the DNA TGCGCCAGCAGCTTGGCCTTAGCGGGGGGCCTTAAAGAGACCCAGTACTTC. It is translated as CASSLALAGGLKETQYF.